Listed below are T cell receptor beta chains from one sample, sequenced in a study of cytomegalovirus exposure and HLA in healthy donors. Data came from immunoSEQ multiplex PCR; TCRdb stores just in-frame clones and leaves some out. The sample holds over 130,000 clones, roughly 80% seen once. Material for sequencing was PBMCs. Receptors were obtained from a human donor in good health. Both conserved end residues are part of each CDR3. A D gene is named only where the DNA matches it firmly. Where a row states a size, it is once, few, many or the class of an expanded clone; other rows omit it.

CDR3nt,CDR3aa,j_gene,abundance,v_gene,d_gene
TGTGCCAGCAGCTTAGCCCCCCCGGAAAAACTGTTTTTT,CASSLAPPEKLFF,TRBJ1-4,few,TRBV7-9,NA
TGTGCCAGCGGCCGACAGGGAATCTATGGCTACACCTTC,CASGRQGIYGYTF,TRBJ1-2,NA,TRBV6-1,TRBD1
TGTGCCAGCAGTTTCGGACAGGCCGGGGAGCTGTTTTTT,CASSFGQAGELFF,TRBJ2-2,NA,TRBV25-1,TRBD1
TGCGCCAGCACCGTGACAGGGGGCGGGGGTGAAGCTTTCTTT,CASTVTGGGGEAFF,TRBJ1-1,NA,TRBV5-1,TRBD1
TGTGCCAGCAGTGTGACAGGCGAACTAGCGGGAGTTTACGAGCAGTACTTC,CASSVTGELAGVYEQYF,TRBJ2-7,NA,TRBV2,TRBD2
TGCGCCAGCAGCCAAGTCGGACTAGCGGGAGGTGGCCATGAGCAGTTCTTC,CASSQVGLAGGGHEQFF,TRBJ2-1,NA,TRBV4-3,TRBD2
TGCGCCAGCAGCTTGTACCCGGCAGGGAACACCGGGGAGCTGTTTTTT,CASSLYPAGNTGELFF,TRBJ2-2,few,TRBV5-1,NA
TGTGGGATCGGAGATTTGGATCTACAAGAGACCCAGTACTTC,CGIGDLDLQETQYF,TRBJ2-5,NA,TRBV7-9,NA
TGTGCCAGCAGTTTAGGGGTCCAAGAGACCCAGTACTTC,CASSLGVQETQYF,TRBJ2-5,NA,TRBV6-5,NA
TGTGCCAGTAGTATGGGGGCCTCCTACCCAAATGAGCAGTTCTTC,CASSMGASYPNEQFF,TRBJ2-1,NA,TRBV19,NA
TGTGCCAGCAGTTCTAGGGAGGGGCCCTCCTACGAGCAGTACTTC,CASSSREGPSYEQYF,TRBJ2-7,NA,TRBV2,TRBD2